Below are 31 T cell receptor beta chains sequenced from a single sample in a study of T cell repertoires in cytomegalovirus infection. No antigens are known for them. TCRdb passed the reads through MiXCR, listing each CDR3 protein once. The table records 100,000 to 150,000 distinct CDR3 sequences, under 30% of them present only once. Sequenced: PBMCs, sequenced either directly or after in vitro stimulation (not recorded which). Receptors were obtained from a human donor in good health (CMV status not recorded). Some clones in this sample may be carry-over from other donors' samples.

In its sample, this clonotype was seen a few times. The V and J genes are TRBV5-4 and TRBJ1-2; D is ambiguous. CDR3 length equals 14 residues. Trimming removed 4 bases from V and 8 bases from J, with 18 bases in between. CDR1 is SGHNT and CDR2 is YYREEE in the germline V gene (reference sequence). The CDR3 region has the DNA TGTGCCAGCAGCCATTGGATGGGATCGGGGGGCTACACCTTC. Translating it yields CASSHWMGSGGYTF.

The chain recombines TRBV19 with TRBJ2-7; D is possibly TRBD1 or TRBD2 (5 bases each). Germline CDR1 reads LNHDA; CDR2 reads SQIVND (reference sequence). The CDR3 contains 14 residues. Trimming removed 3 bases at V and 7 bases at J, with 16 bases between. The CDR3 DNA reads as TGTGCCAGTAGTATCATGGACGGGGCCAGGGAGCAGTACTTC. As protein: CASSIMDGAREQYF.

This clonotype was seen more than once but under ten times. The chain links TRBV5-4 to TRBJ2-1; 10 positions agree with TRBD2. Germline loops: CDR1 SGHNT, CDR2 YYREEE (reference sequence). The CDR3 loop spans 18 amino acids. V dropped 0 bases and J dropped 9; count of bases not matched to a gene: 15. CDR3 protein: CASSLGGSGRASLSEQFF. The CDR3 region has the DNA TGTGCCAGCAGCTTGGGGGGAAGCGGGAGGGCCTCTCTATCTGAGCAGTTCTTC.

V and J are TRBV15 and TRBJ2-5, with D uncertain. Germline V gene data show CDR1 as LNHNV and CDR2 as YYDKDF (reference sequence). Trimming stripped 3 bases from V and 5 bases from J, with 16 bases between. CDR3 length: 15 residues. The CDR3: CATSSSSGRVETQYF. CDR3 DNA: TGTGCCACCAGCAGCTCGTCGGGTAGGGTCGAGACCCAGTACTTC.

Written as DNA, the CDR3 is TGTGCCAGCAGTTCTACCCCCCCATCGCAGGGGAATAATTCACCCCTCCACTTT. Translated: CASSSTPPSQGNNSPLHF. The rearrangement uses TRBV28 and TRBJ1-6, with D possibly matching TRBD1 (6 bases). V shed 4 bases and J shed 5 bases, with 21 bases lying between them. Germline V gene sequence: CDR1 MDHEN, CDR2 SYDVKM. CDR3 size: 18 residues.

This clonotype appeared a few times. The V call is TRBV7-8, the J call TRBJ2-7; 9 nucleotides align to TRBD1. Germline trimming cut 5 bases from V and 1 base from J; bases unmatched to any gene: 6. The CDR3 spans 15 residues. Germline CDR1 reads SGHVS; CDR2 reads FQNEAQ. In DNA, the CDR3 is TGTGCCAGCAGCGTGGGACAGGGAATATCCTACGAGCAGTACTTC. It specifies CASSVGQGISYEQYF. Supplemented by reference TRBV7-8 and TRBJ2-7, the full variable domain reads GAGVSQSPRYKVAKRGQDVALRCDPISGHVSLFWYQQALGQGPEFLTYFQNEAQLDKSGLPSDRFFAERPEGSVSTLKIQRTQQEDSAVYLCASSVGQGISYEQYFGPGTRLTVT.

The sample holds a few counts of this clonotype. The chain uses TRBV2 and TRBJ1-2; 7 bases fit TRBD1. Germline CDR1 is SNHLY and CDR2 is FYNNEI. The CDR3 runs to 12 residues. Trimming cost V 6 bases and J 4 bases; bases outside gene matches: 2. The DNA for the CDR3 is TGTGCCAGCAGAGGGACAGCCTATGGCTACACCTTC. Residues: CASRGTAYGYTF.

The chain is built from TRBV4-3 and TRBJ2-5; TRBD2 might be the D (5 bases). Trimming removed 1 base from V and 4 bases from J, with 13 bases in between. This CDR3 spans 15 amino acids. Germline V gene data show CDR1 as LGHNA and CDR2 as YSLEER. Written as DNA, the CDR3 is TGCGCCAGCAGCCAAGGCACGGGGTGGCGAGAGACCCAGTACTTC. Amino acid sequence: CASSQGTGWRETQYF.

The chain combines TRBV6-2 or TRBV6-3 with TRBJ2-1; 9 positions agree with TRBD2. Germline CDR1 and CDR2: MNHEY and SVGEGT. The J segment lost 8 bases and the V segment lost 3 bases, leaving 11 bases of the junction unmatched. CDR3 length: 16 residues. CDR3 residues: CASSYRFSGSIDEQFF. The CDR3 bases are TGTGCCAGCAGTTATCGGTTTAGCGGGAGTATCGATGAGCAGTTCTTC.

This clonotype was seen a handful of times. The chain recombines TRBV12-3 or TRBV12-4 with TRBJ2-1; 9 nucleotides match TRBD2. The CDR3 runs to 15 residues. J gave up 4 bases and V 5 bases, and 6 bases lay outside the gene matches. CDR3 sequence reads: CASSPTSGPYNEQFF. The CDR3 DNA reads TGTGCCAGCAGTCCTACTAGCGGGCCTTACAATGAGCAGTTCTTC.

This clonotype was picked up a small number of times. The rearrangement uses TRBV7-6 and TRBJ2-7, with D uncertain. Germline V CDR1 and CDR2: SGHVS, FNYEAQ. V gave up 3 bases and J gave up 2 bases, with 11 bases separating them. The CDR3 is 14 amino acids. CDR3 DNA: TGTGCCAGCAGCTTGAGCCCTACTACCTACGAGCAGTACTTC. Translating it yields CASSLSPTTYEQYF.

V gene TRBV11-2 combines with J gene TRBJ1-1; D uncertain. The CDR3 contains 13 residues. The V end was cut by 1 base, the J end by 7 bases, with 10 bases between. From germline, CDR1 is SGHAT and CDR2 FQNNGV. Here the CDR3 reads CASSLAGSDEAFF. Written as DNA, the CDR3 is TGTGCCAGCAGCTTAGCGGGGTCAGATGAAGCTTTCTTT. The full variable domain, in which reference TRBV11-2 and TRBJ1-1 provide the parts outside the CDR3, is EAGVAQSPRYKIIEKRQSVAFWCNPISGHATLYWYQQILGQGPKLLIQFQNNGVVDDSQLPKDRFSAERLKGVDSTLKIQPAKLEDSAVYLCASSLAGSDEAFFGQGTRLTVV.

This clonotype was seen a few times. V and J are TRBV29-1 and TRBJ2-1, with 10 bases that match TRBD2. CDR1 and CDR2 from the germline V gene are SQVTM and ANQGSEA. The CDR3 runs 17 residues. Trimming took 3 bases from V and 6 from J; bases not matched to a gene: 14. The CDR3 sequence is CSVDGRPGTSVFNEQFF. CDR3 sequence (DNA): TGCAGCGTTGACGGTCGGCCCGGGACTAGCGTCTTCAATGAGCAGTTCTTC.

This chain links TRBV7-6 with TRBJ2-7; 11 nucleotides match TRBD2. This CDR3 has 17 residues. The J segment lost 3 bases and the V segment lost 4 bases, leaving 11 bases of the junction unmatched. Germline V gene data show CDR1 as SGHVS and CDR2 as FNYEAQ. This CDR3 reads CASSSQATSGAHYEQYF. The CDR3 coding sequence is TGTGCCAGCAGCTCCCAAGCGACTAGCGGGGCGCACTACGAGCAGTACTTC.

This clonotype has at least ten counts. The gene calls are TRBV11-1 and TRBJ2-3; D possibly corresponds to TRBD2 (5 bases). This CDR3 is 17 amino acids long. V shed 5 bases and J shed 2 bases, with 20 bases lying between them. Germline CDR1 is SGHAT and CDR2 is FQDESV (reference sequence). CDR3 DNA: TGTGCCAGCAGCCCACCCCGACCTAGCTCAAACACAGATACGCAGTATTTT. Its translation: CASSPPRPSSNTDTQYF.

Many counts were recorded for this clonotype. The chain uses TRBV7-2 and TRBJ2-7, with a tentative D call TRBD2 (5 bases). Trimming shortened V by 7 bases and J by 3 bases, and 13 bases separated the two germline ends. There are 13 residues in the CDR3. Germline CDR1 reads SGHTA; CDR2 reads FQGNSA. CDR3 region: CASTFEEDYEQYV. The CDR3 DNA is TGTGCCAGCACCTTCGAGGAGGACTACGAGCAGTACGTC.

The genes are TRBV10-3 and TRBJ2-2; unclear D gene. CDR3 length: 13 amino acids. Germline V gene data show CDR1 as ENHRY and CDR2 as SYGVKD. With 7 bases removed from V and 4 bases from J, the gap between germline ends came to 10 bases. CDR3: CAITRSGTGELFF. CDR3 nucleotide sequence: TGTGCCATCACCAGATCAGGCACCGGGGAGCTGTTTTTT.

CDR3 sequence (DNA): TGCAGTGCCACCGGTCCTAGCGGCTTAGAAGGCCGGGGATCCGATACGCAGTATTTT. Residues: CSATGPSGLEGRGSDTQYF. This chain links TRBV20-1 with TRBJ2-3; 7 positions match TRBD2. CDR1 DFQATT and CDR2 SNEGSKA come from the germline V gene (reference sequence). Unmatched junction bases numbered 27, after V lost 6 bases and J lost 6 bases. The CDR3 runs to 19 residues.

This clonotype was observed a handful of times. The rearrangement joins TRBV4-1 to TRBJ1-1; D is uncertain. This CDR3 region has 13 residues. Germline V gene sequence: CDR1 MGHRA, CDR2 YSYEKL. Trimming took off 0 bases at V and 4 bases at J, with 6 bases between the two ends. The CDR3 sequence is CASSQEWGTEAFF. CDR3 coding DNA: TGCGCCAGCAGCCAAGAGTGGGGCACTGAAGCTTTCTTT.

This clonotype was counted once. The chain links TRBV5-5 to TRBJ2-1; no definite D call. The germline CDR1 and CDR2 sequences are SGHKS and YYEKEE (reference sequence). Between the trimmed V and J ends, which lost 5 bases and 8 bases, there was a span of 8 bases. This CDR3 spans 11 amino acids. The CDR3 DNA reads TGTGCCAGCAGATCTTACCATGAGCAGTTCTTC. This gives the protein CASRSYHEQFF.

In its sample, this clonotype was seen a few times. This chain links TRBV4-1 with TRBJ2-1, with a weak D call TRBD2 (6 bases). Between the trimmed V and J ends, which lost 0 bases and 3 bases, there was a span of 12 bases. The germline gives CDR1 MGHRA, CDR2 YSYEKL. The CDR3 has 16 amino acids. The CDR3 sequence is CASSQDWNSGYNEQFF. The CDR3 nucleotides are TGCGCCAGCAGCCAAGATTGGAATAGCGGCTACAATGAGCAGTTCTTC.

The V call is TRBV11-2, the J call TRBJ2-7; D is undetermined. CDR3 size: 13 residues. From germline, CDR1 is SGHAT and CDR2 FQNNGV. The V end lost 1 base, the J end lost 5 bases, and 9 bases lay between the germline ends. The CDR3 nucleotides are TGTGCCAGCAGCTTAGCTCCGATCCACGAGCAGTACTTC. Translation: CASSLAPIHEQYF.

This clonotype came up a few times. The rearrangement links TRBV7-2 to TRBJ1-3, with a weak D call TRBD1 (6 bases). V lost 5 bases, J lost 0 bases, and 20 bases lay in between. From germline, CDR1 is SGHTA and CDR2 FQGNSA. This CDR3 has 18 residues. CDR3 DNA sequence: TGTGCCAGCAGCCACGTAGAGGACAGACTTAGCTCTGGAAACACCATATATTTT. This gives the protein CASSHVEDRLSSGNTIYF.

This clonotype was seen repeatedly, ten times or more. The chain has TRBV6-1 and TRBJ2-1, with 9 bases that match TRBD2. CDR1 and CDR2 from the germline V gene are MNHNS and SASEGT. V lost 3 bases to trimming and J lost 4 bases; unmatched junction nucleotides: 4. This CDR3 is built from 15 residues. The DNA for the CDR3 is TGTGCCAGCAGTGAGCGGGAGGGCGGGTACAATGAGCAGTTCTTC. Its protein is CASSEREGGYNEQFF.

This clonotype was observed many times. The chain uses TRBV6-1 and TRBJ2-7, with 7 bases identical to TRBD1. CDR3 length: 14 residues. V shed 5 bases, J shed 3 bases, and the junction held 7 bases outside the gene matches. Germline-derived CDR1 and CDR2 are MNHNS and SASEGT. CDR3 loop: CASSLRTGNYEQYV. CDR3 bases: TGTGCCAGCAGTCTGCGGACAGGAAACTACGAGCAGTACGTC.

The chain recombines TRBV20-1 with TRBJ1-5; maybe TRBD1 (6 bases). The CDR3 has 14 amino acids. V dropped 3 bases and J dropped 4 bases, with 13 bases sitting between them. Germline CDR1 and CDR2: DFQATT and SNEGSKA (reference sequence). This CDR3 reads CSASWGHQNQPQHF. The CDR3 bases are TGCAGTGCTAGTTGGGGACACCAAAATCAGCCCCAGCATTTT.

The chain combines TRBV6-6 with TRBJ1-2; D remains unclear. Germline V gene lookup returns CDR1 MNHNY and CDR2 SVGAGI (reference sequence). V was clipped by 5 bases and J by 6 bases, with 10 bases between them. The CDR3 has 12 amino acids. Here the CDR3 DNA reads TGTGCCAGCAGTACCCCAGGAGATGGCTACACCTTC. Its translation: CASSTPGDGYTF.

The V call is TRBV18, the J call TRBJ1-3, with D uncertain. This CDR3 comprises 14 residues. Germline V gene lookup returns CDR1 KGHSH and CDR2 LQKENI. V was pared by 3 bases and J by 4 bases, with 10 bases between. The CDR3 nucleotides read TGTGCCAGCTCACCTAGGACCGAGGGAAACACCATATATTTT. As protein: CASSPRTEGNTIYF.

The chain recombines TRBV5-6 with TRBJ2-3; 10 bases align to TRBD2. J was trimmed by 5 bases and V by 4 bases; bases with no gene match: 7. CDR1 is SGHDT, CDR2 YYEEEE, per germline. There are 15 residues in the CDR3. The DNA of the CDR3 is TGTGCCAGCAGCAGGCTAGCGGGAGATCGAGATACGCAGTATTTT. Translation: CASSRLAGDRDTQYF.

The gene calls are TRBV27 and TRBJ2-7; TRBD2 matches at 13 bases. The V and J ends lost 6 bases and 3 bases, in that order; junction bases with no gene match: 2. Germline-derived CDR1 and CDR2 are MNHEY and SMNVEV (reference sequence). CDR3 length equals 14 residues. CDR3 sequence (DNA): TGTGCCAGCAGATGGACTAGCGGGAGCTACGAGCAGTACTTC. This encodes CASRWTSGSYEQYF.

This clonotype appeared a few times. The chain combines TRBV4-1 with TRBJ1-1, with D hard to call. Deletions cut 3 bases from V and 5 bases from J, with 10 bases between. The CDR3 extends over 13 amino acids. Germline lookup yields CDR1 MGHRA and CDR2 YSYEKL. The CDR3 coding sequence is TGCGCCAGCAGCCAGAGAATGGGGACTGAAGCTTTCTTT. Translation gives CASSQRMGTEAFF.